The 8 T cell receptor beta chains below all came from one sample that was sequenced in a study of shared clonotypes between healthy human individuals. Produced via immunoSEQ multiplex PCR; TCRdb's table is partial and in-frame only. The data contain 900,000 to 1,200,000 clones, about four fifths of them singletons. Sequencing input: memory CD4+ T cells from PBMCs. As for subset: CD45RA-negative fraction. These receptor sequences come from a young man in good health. Some clones in this sample may be carry-over from other donors' samples.

A word on this clone: The sample contains more than one DNA sequence encoding this CDR3. The gene calls are TRBV5-1 and TRBJ1-4, with D possibly being TRBD1 (5 bases). CDR1 is SGHRS, CDR2 YFSETQ, per germline. The CDR3 contains 13 residues. With 4 bases removed from V and 3 bases from J, the gap between germline ends came to 7 bases. CDR3 nucleotides: TGCGCCAGCAGCCAAGGGGCTAATGAAAAACTGTTTTTT. It is translated as CASSQGANEKLFF.

About this clone: One end of the junction does not line up with germline, which may come from a read error. The same CDR3 arises from other DNA sequences in this sample as well. J is TRBJ2-7 and V is TRBV2; D ambiguous. The CDR3 length is 12 residues. The germline CDR1 and CDR2 sequences are SNHLY and FYNNEI. The CDR3 DNA is TGTGCCAGCAGGGGCCGCTCCTATGAGCAGTACTTC. Amino acids: CASRGRSYEQYF.

The chain joins TRBV7-9 to TRBJ2-7, with D unclear. CDR1 and CDR2 from the germline V gene are SEHNR and FQNEAQ (reference sequence). The CDR3 sequence is 16 residues long. Trimming left V 5 bases short and J 3 bases short, with 20 bases between. CDR3 DNA: TGTGCCAGCAGCAATCCTGGCTGGGGTAGAAGCTACGAGCAGTACTTC. It translates to CASSNPGWGRSYEQYF.

J is TRBJ1-2 and V is TRBV5-1; tentatively, D is TRBD1 (6 bases). In germline, CDR1 is SGHRS, CDR2 YFSETQ. The CDR3 has 13 residues. Trimming left V 4 bases short and J 6 bases short, with 13 bases between. The CDR3 DNA follows: TGCGCCAGCAGCGGGCAGGGGTTTGATGGCTACACCTTC. Its protein is CASSGQGFDGYTF. The entire variable domain, with the rest obtained from reference TRBV5-1 and TRBJ1-2, is as follows: KAGVTQTPRYLIKTRGQQVTLSCSPISGHRSVSWYQQTPGQGLQFLFEYFSETQRNKGNFPGRFSGRQFSNSRSEMNVSTLELGDSALYLCASSGQGFDGYTFGSGTRLTVV.

This clone came up a few times. The rearrangement joins TRBV4-1 to TRBJ2-3; tentatively, D is TRBD1 or TRBD2 (5 bases each). Trimming stripped 5 bases from V and 0 bases from J, with 15 bases between. This CDR3 comprises 16 residues. Germline values: CDR1 MGHRA, CDR2 YSYEKL. The DNA for the CDR3 is TGCGCCAGCAGCGGGGACGGGTTCTTAAGCACAGATACGCAGTATTTT. Translating it yields CASSGDGFLSTDTQYF.

Of note for this clone: This may come from a read error, since a much larger clone is one base off. CDR3 sequence: CSVEWTGTQYF. CDR3 DNA: TGCAGCGTTGAGTGGACAGGTACGCAGTATTTT. J is TRBJ2-3 and V is TRBV29-1, with 7 positions matching TRBD1. The CDR3 sequence is 11 residues long. Germline CDR1 is SQVTM and CDR2 is ANQGSEA.

The chain links TRBV4-2 to TRBJ1-2, with unresolved D. V lost 0 bases and J lost 1, with 9 bases in between. CDR1 LGHNA and CDR2 YNFKEQ come from the germline V gene. The length of the CDR3 is 15 residues. The chain's CDR3 is CASSQDEGINYGYTF. DNA of the CDR3: TGTGCCAGCAGCCAAGATGAGGGAATTAACTATGGCTACACCTTC.

This chain links TRBV6-6 with TRBJ2-4; 8 positions agree with TRBD1. After removal of 5 bases from V and 13 bases from J, the junction contained 13 bases not matched to a gene. Germline V gene lookup returns CDR1 MNHNY and CDR2 SVGAGI (reference sequence). CDR3 length: 14 amino acids. The CDR3 DNA reads TGTGCCAGCAGTCAGGGACAGGCCCTGGCTTCCCAGTACTTC. Amino acid sequence: CASSQGQALASQYF.